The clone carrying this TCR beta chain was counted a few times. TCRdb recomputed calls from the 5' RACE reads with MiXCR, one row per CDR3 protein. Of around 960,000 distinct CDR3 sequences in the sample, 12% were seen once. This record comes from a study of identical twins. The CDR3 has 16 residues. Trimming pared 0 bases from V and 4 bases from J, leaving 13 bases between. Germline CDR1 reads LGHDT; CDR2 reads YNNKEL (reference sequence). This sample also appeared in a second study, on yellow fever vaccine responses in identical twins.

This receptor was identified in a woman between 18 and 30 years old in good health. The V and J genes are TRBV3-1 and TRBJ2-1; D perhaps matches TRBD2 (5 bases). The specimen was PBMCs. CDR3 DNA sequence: TGTGCCAGCAGCCAAGATGAAGGAGGCCCGTACAATGAGCAGTTCTTC. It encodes CASSQDEGGPYNEQFF.